This is a list of T cell receptor beta chains from one sample in a study of cytomegalovirus exposure and HLA in healthy donors. Using immunoSEQ multiplex PCR, the repertoire was profiled, and TCRdb retains in-frame clones only, with some absent. There are about 150,000 clones in the sample; 70% to 90% occur only once, and 2% to 2.5% lies in the top ten. Sequenced material: PBMCs. The origin of the receptors is a woman under 30 in good health and CMV-seronegative. The CDR3 runs from the conserved cysteine through the conserved F or W. The D gene is left open where the match is weak. The size of a clone is reported for some rows only, either as once, few or many, or as a class for expanded clones.

once	-	TRBV28	TRBJ2-7	TGTGCCAGCAGTTTAGCGTCGGGGTGGAGCTCCTACGAGCAGTACTTC	CASSLASGWSSYEQYF
-	TRBD2	TRBV19	TRBJ2-3	TGTGCCGTATCGGGGGGGGTCACAGATACGCAGTATTTT	CAVSGGVTDTQYF
-	-	TRBV5-1	TRBJ2-7	TGCGCCAGCAGCTTGATCAGGCCGAGATCGTACGAGCAGTACTTC	CASSLIRPRSYEQYF
-	TRBD2	TRBV28	TRBJ2-5	TGTGCCAGCAGTCTCTCCGGACTAGACCAAGAGACCCAGTACTTC	CASSLSGLDQETQYF
-	TRBD1	TRBV6-6	TRBJ2-5	TGTGCCAGCAGTTACTCGGCACGGACAGGGGGGGAGACCCAGTACTTC	CASSYSARTGGETQYF
-	-	TRBV7-2	TRBJ1-3	TGTGCCAGCAGCCCTATACAGGGTTGGGGGAACACCATATATTTT	CASSPIQGWGNTIYF
-	TRBD2	TRBV4-2	TRBJ2-7	TGTGCCAGCAGCCAAGATGGGACTAGCGGCAGCTACGAGCAGTACTTC	CASSQDGTSGSYEQYF
-	-	TRBV6-1	TRBJ2-3	TGTGCCAGCAGTTCGAGTGGGACATACACAGATACGCAGTATTTT	CASSSSGTYTDTQYF
-	-	TRBV7-2	TRBJ1-2	TGTGCCAGCAGCTTAGGTGCGGTGGGTGCGTCCGGCTACACCTTC	CASSLGAVGASGYTF
-	TRBD1	TRBV19	TRBJ2-7	TGTGCCAGTAGAAGACAGGGCAAGGACGAGCAGTACTTC	CASRRQGKDEQYF